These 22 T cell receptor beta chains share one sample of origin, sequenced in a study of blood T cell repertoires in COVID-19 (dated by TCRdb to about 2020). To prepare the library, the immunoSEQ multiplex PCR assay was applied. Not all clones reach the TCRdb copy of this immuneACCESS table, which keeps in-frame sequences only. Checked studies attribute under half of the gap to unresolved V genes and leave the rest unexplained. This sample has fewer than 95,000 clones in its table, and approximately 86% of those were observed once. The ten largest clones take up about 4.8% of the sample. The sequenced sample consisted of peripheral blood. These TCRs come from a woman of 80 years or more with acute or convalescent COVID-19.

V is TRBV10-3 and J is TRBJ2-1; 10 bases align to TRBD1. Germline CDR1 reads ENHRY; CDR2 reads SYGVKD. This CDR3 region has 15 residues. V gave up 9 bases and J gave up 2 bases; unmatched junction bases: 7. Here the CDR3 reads CAIASDRGAYNEQFF. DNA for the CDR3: TGTGCCATTGCCTCGGACAGGGGGGCCTACAATGAGCAGTTCTTC.

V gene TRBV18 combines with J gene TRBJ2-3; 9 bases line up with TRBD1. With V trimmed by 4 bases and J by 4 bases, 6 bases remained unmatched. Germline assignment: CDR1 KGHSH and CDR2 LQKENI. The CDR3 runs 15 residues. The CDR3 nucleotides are TGTGCCAGCTCACGCCGACAGGGGGAAGCAGATACGCAGTATTTT. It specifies CASSRRQGEADTQYF. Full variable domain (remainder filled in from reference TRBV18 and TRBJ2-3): NAGVMQNPRHLVRRRGQEARLRCSPMKGHSHVYWYRQLPEEGLKFMVYLQKENIIDESGMPKERFSAEFPKEGPSILRIQQVVRGDSAAYFCASSRRQGEADTQYFGPGTRLTVL.

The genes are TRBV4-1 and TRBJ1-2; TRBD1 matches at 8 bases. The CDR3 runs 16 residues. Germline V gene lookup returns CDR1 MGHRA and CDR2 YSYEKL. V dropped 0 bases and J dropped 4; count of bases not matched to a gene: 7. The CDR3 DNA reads TGCGCCAGCAGCCAAGACCGGGACAGGCCTCGCTATGGCTACACCTTC. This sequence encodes CASSQDRDRPRYGYTF.

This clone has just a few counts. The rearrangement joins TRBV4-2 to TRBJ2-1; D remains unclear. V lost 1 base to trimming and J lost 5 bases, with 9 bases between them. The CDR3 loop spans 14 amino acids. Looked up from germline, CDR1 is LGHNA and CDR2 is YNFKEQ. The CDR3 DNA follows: TGTGCCAGCAGCCAAGTAGCTGGCAACAATGAGCAGTTCTTC. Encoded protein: CASSQVAGNNEQFF.

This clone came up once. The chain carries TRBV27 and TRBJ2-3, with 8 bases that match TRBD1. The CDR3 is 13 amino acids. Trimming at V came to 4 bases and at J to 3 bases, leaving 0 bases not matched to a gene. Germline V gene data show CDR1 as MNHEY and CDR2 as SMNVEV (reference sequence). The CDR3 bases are TGTGCCAGCAGTTGGACAGGGACAGATACGCAGTATTTT. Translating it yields CASSWTGTDTQYF.

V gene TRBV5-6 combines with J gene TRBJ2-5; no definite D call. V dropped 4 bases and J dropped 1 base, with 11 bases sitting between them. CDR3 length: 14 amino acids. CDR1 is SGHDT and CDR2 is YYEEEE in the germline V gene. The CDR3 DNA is TGTGCCAGCAGCCCCAGATATCCCCAAGAGACCCAGTACTTC. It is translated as CASSPRYPQETQYF.

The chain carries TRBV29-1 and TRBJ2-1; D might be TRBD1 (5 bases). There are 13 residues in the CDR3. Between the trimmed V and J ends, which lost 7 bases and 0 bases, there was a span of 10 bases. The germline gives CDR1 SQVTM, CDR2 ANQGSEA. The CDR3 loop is CSATGFSYNEQFF. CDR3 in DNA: TGCAGCGCCACAGGCTTCTCCTACAATGAGCAGTTCTTC.

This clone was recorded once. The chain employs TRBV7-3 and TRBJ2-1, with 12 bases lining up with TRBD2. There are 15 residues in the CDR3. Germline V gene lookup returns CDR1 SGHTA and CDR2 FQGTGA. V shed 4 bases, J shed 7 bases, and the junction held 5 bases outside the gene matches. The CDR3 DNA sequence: TGTGCCAGCAGCTCGACTAGCGGGAGTTTTAATGAGCAGTTCTTC. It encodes CASSSTSGSFNEQFF.

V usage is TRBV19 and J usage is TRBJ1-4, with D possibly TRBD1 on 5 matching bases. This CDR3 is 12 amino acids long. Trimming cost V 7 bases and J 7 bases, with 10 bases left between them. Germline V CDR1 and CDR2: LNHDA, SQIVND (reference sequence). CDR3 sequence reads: CASNGAGEKLFF. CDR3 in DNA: TGTGCCAGTAATGGGGCTGGTGAAAAACTGTTTTTT.

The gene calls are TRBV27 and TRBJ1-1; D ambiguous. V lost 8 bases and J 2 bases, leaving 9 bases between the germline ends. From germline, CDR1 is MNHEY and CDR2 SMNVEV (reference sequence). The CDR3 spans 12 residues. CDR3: CASGLLNTEAFF. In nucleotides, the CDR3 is TGTGCCAGCGGACTGCTAAACACTGAAGCTTTCTTT.

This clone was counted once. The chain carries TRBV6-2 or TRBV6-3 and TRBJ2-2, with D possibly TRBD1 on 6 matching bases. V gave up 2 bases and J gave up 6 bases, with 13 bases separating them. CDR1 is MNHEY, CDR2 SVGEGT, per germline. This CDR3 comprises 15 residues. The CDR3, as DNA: TGTGCCAGCAGTTACCAGGGGCTCGGGTCCGGGGAGCTGTTTTTT. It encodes CASSYQGLGSGELFF.

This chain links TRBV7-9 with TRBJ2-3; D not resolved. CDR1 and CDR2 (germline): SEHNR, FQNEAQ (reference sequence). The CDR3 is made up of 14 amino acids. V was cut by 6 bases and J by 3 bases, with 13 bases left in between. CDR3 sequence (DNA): TGTGCCAGCAGTCCCCTGGGCCGGACAGATACGCAGTATTTT. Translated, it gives CASSPLGRTDTQYF.

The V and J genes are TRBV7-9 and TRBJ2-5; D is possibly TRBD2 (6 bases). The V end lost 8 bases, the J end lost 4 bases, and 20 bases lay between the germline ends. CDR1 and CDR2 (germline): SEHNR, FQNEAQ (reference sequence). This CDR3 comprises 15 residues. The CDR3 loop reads CASSPGGFIGETQYF. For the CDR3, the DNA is TGTGCCAGCTCACCCGGGGGATTCATAGGAGAGACCCAGTACTTC.

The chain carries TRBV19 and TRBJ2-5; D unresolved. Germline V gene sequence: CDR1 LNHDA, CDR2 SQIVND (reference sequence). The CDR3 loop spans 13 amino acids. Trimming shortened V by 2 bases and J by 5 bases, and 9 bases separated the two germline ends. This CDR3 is CASSISRSETQYF. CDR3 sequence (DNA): TGTGCCAGTAGTATATCTAGGAGTGAGACCCAGTACTTC.

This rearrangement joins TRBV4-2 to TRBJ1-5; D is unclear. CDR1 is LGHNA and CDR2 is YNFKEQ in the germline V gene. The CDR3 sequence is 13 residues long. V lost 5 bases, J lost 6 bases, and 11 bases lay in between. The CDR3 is CASSEWAGQPQHF. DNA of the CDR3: TGTGCCAGCAGCGAGTGGGCGGGTCAGCCCCAGCATTTT.

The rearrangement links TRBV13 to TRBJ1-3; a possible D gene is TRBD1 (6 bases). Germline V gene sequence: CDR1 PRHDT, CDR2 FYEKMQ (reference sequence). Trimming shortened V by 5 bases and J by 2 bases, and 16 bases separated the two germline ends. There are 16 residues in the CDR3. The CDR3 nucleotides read TGTGCCAGCAGCCCGAACAGGGAATATGCTGGAAACACCATATATTTT. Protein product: CASSPNREYAGNTIYF. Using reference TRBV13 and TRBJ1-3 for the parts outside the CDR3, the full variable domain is AAGVIQSPRHLIKEKRETATLKCYPIPRHDTVYWYQQGPGQDPQFLISFYEKMQSDKGSIPDRFSAQQFSDYHSELNMSSLELGDSALYFCASSPNREYAGNTIYFGEGSWLTVV.

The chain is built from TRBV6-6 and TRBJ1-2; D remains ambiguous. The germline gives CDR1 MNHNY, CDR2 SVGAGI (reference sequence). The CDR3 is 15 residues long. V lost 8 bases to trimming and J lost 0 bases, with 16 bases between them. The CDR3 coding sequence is TGTGCCAGCTTCATCGGACGGGGAGCTAACTATGGCTACACCTTC. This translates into CASFIGRGANYGYTF.

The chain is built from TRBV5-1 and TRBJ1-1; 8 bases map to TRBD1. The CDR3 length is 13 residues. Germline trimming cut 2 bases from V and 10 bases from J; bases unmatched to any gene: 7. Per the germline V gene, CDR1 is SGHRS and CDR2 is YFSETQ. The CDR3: CASSFLGQDRAFF. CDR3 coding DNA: TGCGCCAGCAGCTTTTTGGGACAGGACAGAGCTTTCTTT.

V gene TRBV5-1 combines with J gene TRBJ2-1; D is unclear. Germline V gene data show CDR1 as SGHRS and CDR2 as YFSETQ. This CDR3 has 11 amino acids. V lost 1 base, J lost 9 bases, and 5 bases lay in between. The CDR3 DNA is TGCGCCAGCAGCTTGCAGCGTGAGCAGTTCTTC. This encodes CASSLQREQFF. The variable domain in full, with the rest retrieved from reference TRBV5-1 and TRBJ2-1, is KAGVTQTPRYLIKTRGQQVTLSCSPISGHRSVSWYQQTPGQGLQFLFEYFSETQRNKGNFPGRFSGRQFSNSRSEMNVSTLELGDSALYLCASSLQREQFFGPGTRLTVL.

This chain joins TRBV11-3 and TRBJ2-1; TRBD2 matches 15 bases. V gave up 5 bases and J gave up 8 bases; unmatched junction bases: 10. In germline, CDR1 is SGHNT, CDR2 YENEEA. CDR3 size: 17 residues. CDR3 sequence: CASSPGLAGGPVDEQFF. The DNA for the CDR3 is TGTGCCAGCAGCCCCGGACTAGCGGGAGGGCCTGTCGATGAGCAGTTCTTC.

The CDR3 spells CASSLAGLAGLYNEQFF. CDR3 coding DNA: TGTGCCAGCAGCTTAGCGGGTCTAGCGGGACTTTACAATGAGCAGTTCTTC. The genes are TRBV7-9 and TRBJ2-1; 9 positions agree with TRBD2. J lost 4 bases, V lost 0 bases, and 7 bases had no gene match. Germline values: CDR1 SEHNR, CDR2 FQNEAQ (reference sequence). The CDR3 extends over 17 amino acids.

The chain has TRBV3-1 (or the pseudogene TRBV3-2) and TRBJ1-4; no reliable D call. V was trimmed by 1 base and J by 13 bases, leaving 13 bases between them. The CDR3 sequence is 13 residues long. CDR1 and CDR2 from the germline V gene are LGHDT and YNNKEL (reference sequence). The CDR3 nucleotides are TGTGCCAGCAGCCAAGGGCAGCCGGGTCGACTGTTTTTT. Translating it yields CASSQGQPGRLFF.